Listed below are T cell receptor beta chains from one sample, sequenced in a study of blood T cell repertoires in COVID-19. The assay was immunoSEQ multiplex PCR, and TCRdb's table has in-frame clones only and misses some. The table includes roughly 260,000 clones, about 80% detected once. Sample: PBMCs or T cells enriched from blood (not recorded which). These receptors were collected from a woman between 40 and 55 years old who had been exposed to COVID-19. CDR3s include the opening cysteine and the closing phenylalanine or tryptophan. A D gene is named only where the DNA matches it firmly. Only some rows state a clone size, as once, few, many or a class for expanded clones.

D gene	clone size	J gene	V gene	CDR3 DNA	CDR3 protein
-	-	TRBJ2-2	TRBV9	TGTGCCAGCAGCGTGACAGGCACCCTCTCAAACACCGGGGAGCTGTTTTTT	CASSVTGTLSNTGELFF
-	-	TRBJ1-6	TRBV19	TGTGCCAGTAGCCGGGGAGGGGCTGGAAATTCACCCCTCCACTTT	CASSRGGAGNSPLHF
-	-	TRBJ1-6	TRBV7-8	TGTGCCAGCAGCTCACCCGACGGGATTTTGAGCTCCTATAATTCACCCCTCCACTTT	CASSSPDGILSSYNSPLHF
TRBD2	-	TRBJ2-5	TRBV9	TGTGCCAGCAGCGGGGCCGGGACTAGTACAGTGGAGACCCAGTACTTC	CASSGAGTSTVETQYF
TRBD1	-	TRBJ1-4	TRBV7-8	TGTGCCAGCAGCGTAACCGACAGGGCTGGGAGAGAAAAACTGTTTTTT	CASSVTDRAGREKLFF
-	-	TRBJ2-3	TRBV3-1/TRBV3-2	TGTGCCAGCAGCCAAGGACTAACGAGCACAGATACGCAGTATTTT	CASSQGLTSTDTQYF
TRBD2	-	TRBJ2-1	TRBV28	TGTGCCTGGGGGACTAGCACCAATGAGCAGTTCTTC	CAWGTSTNEQFF
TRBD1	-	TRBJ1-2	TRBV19	TGTGCCAGCGGAAGTCGGAGGACAGGGCTTAACTATGGCTACACCTTC	CASGSRRTGLNYGYTF
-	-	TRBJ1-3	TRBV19	TGTGCCAGTAGTGTCACCTACGCTGGAAACACCATATATTTT	CASSVTYAGNTIYF
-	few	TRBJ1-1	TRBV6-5	TGTGCCAGCAGAAAGCAGGAGAACACTGAAGCTTTCTTT	CASRKQENTEAFF
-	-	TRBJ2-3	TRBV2	TGTGCCAGCAGTGCTCCGCAGGGCACAGATACGCAGTATTTT	CASSAPQGTDTQYF
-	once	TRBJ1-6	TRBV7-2	TGTGCCAGCGTGGAGGCGGGTAATTCACCCCTCCACTTT	CASVEAGNSPLHF
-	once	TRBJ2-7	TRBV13	TGTGCCAGCAGCTTCTCGGGGGAATCCTACGAGCAGTACTTC	CASSFSGESYEQYF
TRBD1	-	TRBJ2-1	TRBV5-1	TGCGCCAGCAGCTTGGGCCACCCGGGACAGGGAAATGAGCAGTTCTTC	CASSLGHPGQGNEQFF
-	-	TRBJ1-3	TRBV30	TGTGCCGGCTTCTCCAGCTCTGGAAACACCATATATTTT	CAGFSSSGNTIYF
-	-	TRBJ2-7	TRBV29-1	TGCAGCGTAGGAAGTGGGGGCAAGTACGAGCAGTACTTC	CSVGSGGKYEQYF
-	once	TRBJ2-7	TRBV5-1	TGCGCCAGCAGCTTTAATTCCGAGCAGTACTTC	CASSFNSEQYF
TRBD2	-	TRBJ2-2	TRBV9	TGTGCCAGCAGCTCCCCCCGGGGGGGCCTGCCCGGGGAGCTGTTTTTT	CASSSPRGGLPGELFF
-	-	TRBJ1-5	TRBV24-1	TGTGCCACCAGTGCAGGGGTAGGGCAGCCCCAGCATTTT	CATSAGVGQPQHF
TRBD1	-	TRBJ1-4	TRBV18	TGTGCCAGCTCACGAGGGACAGGGTCGGGCGAAAAACTGTTTTTT	CASSRGTGSGEKLFF
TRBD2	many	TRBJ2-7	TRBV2	TGTGCCAGCAGTCACCCAGAGCGGGGGAAATACGAGCAGTACTTC	CASSHPERGKYEQYF
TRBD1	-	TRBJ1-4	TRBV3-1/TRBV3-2	TGTGCCAGCAGCCAAGATCGGACAGGGGGGAATGAAAAACTGTTTTTT	CASSQDRTGGNEKLFF
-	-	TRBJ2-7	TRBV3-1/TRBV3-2	TGTGCCAGCAGCCAAGAGGGACACTTTGCAGAGCAGTACTTC	CASSQEGHFAEQYF
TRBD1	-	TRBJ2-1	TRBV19	TGTGCCAGTATGGGGGCACAGGGGCGGGAGCAGTTCTTC	CASMGAQGREQFF
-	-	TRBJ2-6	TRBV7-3	TGTGCCAGCAGCTTAGGACAGTCTCCTGGGGCCAACGTCCTGACTTTC	CASSLGQSPGANVLTF
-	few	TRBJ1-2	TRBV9	TGTGCCAGCAGCGTAGTAGGAGACCACCCCCACACCTTC	CASSVVGDHPHTF
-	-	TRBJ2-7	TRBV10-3	TGTGCCATCACCCCGGACTCTACAGGGATCTCCTACGAGCAGTACTTC	CAITPDSTGISYEQYF
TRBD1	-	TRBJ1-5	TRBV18	TGTGCCAGCCACCATCTGTCGCACGCAGGGGGCGCAGACCATCAGCCCCAGCATTTT	CASHHLSHAGGADHQPQHF
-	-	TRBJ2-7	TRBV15	TGTGCCACCAGCAGAGATCGACGCGACAAGGGGGAGCAGTACTTC	CATSRDRRDKGEQYF
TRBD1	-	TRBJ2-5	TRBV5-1	TGCGCCAGCAGCTTGGAGGGGGCGTTTCAAGAGACCCAGTACTTC	CASSLEGAFQETQYF
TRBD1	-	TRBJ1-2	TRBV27	TGTGCCAGCAGCCAGACAGGGAGCTTTGGCTACACCTTC	CASSQTGSFGYTF
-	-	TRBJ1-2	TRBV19	TGTGCCAGTAGTTTCGTTCTATCGGGTGGCTATGGCTACACCTTC	CASSFVLSGGYGYTF
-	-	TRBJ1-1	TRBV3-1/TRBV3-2	TGTGCCAGCAGCCAAGATCGGGTGGGTCGAGACACTGAAGCTTTCTTT	CASSQDRVGRDTEAFF
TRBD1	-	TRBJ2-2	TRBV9	TGTGCCGGCGGACAGGGCTCCACCGGGGAGCTGTTTTTT	CAGGQGSTGELFF
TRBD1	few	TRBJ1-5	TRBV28	TGTGCCAGCAGCGCGGGACAGGGGATTGAGGCCTATCAGCCCCAGCATTTT	CASSAGQGIEAYQPQHF
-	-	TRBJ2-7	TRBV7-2	TGTGCCAGCAGCTTCAGGGAGGCCTACGAGCAGTACTTC	CASSFREAYEQYF
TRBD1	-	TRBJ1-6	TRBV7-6	TGTGCCAGCAGCCTGGGGGACAGCACTAATTCACCCCTCCACTTT	CASSLGDSTNSPLHF
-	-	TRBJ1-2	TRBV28	TGTGCCAGCAGTTTACCGACAGGACCCTATGGCTACACCTTC	CASSLPTGPYGYTF
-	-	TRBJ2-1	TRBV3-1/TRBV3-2	TGTGCCAGCAGCCCCCCTGGCGGCGGGGGCCGGAATGAGCAGTTCTTC	CASSPPGGGGRNEQFF
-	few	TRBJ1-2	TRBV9	TGTGCCAGCAGCGTATCTGAGGGGGGGTATGGCTACACCTTC	CASSVSEGGYGYTF
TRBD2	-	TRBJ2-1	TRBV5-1	TGCGCCAGCAGCTTATCACGACTAGCGGGACTGGCCGTGGTTTTTTTCTACAATGAGCAGTTCTTC	CASSLSRLAGLAVVFFYNEQFF
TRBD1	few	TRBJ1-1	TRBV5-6	TGTGCCAGCAGATCGGGACAGTTGGGGAAAGCTTTCTTT	CASRSGQLGKAFF
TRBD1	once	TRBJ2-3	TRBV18	TGTGCCAGCTCACCGCCGGGACAGGGGCCAGATACGCAGTATTTT	CASSPPGQGPDTQYF
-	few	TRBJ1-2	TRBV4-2	TGTGCCAGCAGCCAATTGCGTGACAGGTCATATGGCTACACCTTC	CASSQLRDRSYGYTF